The 21 T cell receptor beta chains listed next were all sequenced from one sample in a study of OX40 agonist ivuxolimab in advanced cancers. Method: immunoSEQ multiplex PCR; TCRdb's copy keeps in-frame clones and lacks some. Of about 79,000 clones in the sample, approximately 94% were seen once. The sequencing here drew on CD4+ or CD8+ T cells sorted from blood, taken in a trial of the OX40 agonist ivuxolimab. The receptors stem from an adult with an advanced solid tumor such as melanoma, head and neck, liver or kidney cancer.

This sequence joins TRBV11-2 and TRBJ2-1, with 8 bases that match TRBD2. V shed 6 bases, J shed 1 base, and the junction held 5 bases outside the gene matches. CDR1 and CDR2 from the germline V gene are SGHAT and FQNNGV. The CDR3 covers 15 residues. The CDR3: CASRPLAASYNEQFF. The CDR3 DNA follows: TGTGCCAGCAGACCACTAGCGGCTTCCTACAATGAGCAGTTCTTC.

Written as DNA, the CDR3 is TGTGCCAGCAGCTCCTCCGGGCAAATTGAGCAGTTCTTC. Translated, it gives CASSSSGQIEQFF. The J gene is TRBJ2-1, the V gene TRBV7-3; unclear D gene. This CDR3 is built from 13 residues. Germline values: CDR1 SGHTA, CDR2 FQGTGA. V was pared by 4 bases and J by 9 bases, with 13 bases between.

The chain employs TRBV7-2 and TRBJ2-1; tentatively, D is TRBD1 or TRBD2 (5 bases each). This CDR3 contains 15 residues. V lost 1 base and J lost 7, with 14 bases in between. Germline V gene lookup returns CDR1 SGHTA and CDR2 FQGNSA. CDR3 protein: CASSLGLAGRNEQFF. CDR3 sequence (DNA): TGTGCCAGCAGCTTAGGATTGGCAGGGAGAAATGAGCAGTTCTTC.

This chain joins TRBV27 and TRBJ2-5, with D unresolved. Germline-derived CDR1 and CDR2 are MNHEY and SMNVEV (reference sequence). With 0 bases removed from V and 4 bases from J, the gap between germline ends came to 3 bases. The CDR3 totals 12 residues. The CDR3 is CASSLSGETQYF. The CDR3 DNA reads TGTGCCAGCAGTTTATCCGGAGAGACCCAGTACTTC.

V gene TRBV7-9 combines with J gene TRBJ2-1; maybe TRBD1 (5 bases). The ends were cut back, 5 bases at V and 8 bases at J, with 13 bases in the middle. The CDR3 is 13 amino acids. Germline V gene sequence: CDR1 SEHNR, CDR2 FQNEAQ (reference sequence). Here the CDR3 DNA reads TGTGCCAGCAGCCCCAGGGCATCGGATGAGCAGTTCTTC. Translation gives CASSPRASDEQFF. The full variable domain, rest sourced from reference TRBV7-9 and TRBJ2-1, is DTGVSQNPRHKITKRGQNVTFRCDPISEHNRLYWYRQTLGQGPEFLTYFQNEAQLEKSRLLSDRFSAERPKGSFSTLEIQRTEQGDSAMYLCASSPRASDEQFFGPGTRLTVL.

The J gene is TRBJ1-4, the V gene TRBV7-9, with a weak D call TRBD1 (6 bases). Germline CDR1 and CDR2: SEHNR and FQNEAQ (reference sequence). This CDR3 is 13 amino acids long. V was trimmed by 5 bases and J by 7 bases, leaving 11 bases between them. This CDR3 is CASSHGTFEKLFF. CDR3 bases: TGTGCCAGCAGCCACGGGACATTTGAAAAACTGTTTTTT.

The V and J genes are TRBV19 and TRBJ1-2; no firm D call. Germline V gives CDR1 LNHDA, CDR2 SQIVND (reference sequence). V gave up 7 bases and J gave up 2 bases, with 20 bases separating them. The CDR3 spans 16 residues. CDR3 sequence reads: CASILTPGGYNYGYTF. The CDR3 DNA sequence: TGTGCCAGTATCCTCACGCCGGGAGGGTACAACTATGGCTACACCTTC.

The chain recombines TRBV6-5 with TRBJ2-5; no reliable D call. V dropped 4 bases and J dropped 4 bases, with 13 bases sitting between them. CDR3 length: 14 amino acids. Germline CDR1 MNHEY, CDR2 SVGAGI. CDR3 sequence reads: CASSSPGIGETQYF. The CDR3 nucleotides are TGTGCCAGCAGTTCCCCTGGTATCGGAGAGACCCAGTACTTC.

This clone has a handful of counts. The genes are TRBV7-9 and TRBJ2-5; D is uncertain. Trimming removed 2 bases from V and 2 bases from J, with 9 bases in between. CDR3 size: 14 residues. Per germline, CDR1 SEHNR and CDR2 FQNEAQ (reference sequence). In DNA, the CDR3 is TGTGCCAGCAGCTTAATCTTGGAGCAAGAGACCCAGTACTTC. It specifies CASSLILEQETQYF.

The CDR3 sequence: CASSQQGIRDGYTF. Here the CDR3 DNA reads TGTGCCAGCAGTCAACAGGGGATAAGGGATGGCTACACCTTC. The J gene is TRBJ1-2, the V gene TRBV4-2; 7 positions match TRBD1. V lost 6 bases to trimming and J lost 6 bases; unmatched junction nucleotides: 10. Looked up from germline, CDR1 is LGHNA and CDR2 is YNFKEQ. The CDR3 is 14 residues long.

This chain uses TRBV29-1 with TRBJ2-2; maybe TRBD2 (5 bases). V lost 2 bases and J 1 base, leaving 11 bases between the germline ends. This CDR3 comprises 15 residues. Germline assignment: CDR1 SQVTM and CDR2 ANQGSEA. The CDR3 loop is CSVETEGVNTGELFF. As DNA, the CDR3 is TGCAGCGTTGAAACCGAGGGAGTGAACACCGGGGAGCTGTTTTTT.

The gene calls are TRBV28 and TRBJ2-7; D is uncertain. Trimming left V 6 bases short and J 2 bases short, with 11 bases between. Germline values: CDR1 MDHEN, CDR2 SYDVKM. This CDR3 contains 13 residues. CDR3 in amino acids: CASRLTDAYEQYF. CDR3 nucleotide sequence: TGTGCCAGCAGGCTCACGGACGCCTACGAGCAGTACTTC.

The chain employs TRBV28 and TRBJ2-1; the match to TRBD2 covers 11 bases. The V gene end was trimmed by 6 bases and the J gene end by 8 bases; junction bases not matched to a gene: 9. The CDR3 has 15 residues. The germline V gene has CDR1 MDHEN and CDR2 SYDVKM. This CDR3 reads CASRQLSGGAHEQFF. CDR3 coding DNA: TGTGCCAGCAGGCAACTTAGCGGGGGGGCCCATGAGCAGTTCTTC.

The chain combines TRBV6-5 with TRBJ2-7, with D perhaps matching TRBD1 or TRBD2 (5 bases each). The CDR3 totals 14 residues. Germline assignment: CDR1 MNHEY and CDR2 SVGAGI. V was pared by 9 bases and J by 2 bases, with 17 bases between. This CDR3 reads CARVGRDQTYEQYF. The CDR3 DNA sequence: TGTGCCAGGGTAGGACGGGACCAGACCTACGAGCAGTACTTC.

CDR3 loop: CASSQDPRTGTYEQYF. The CDR3 nucleotides are TGCGCCAGCAGCCAAGATCCGAGGACAGGGACCTACGAGCAGTACTTC. J is TRBJ2-7 and V is TRBV4-1, with 8 bases that match TRBD1. V was pared by 0 bases and J by 2 bases, with 6 bases of the junction left unmatched. The germline V gene encodes CDR1 MGHRA and CDR2 YSYEKL. The CDR3 spans 16 residues.

The chain couples TRBV18 to TRBJ1-1; tentatively, D is TRBD1 (6 bases). The V gene lost 4 bases and the J gene lost 1 base, with 13 bases spanning the gap. This CDR3 is built from 15 residues. The germline V gene has CDR1 KGHSH and CDR2 LQKENI. The CDR3 loop reads CASSRLDSPNTEAFF. In DNA form, the CDR3 reads TGTGCCAGCTCACGTCTGGACAGCCCGAACACTGAAGCTTTCTTT.

The chain joins TRBV19 to TRBJ1-1; 10 nucleotides match TRBD1. CDR1 is LNHDA, CDR2 SQIVND, per germline (reference sequence). The CDR3 contains 13 residues. Losses at the gene ends were 8 bases for V and 7 bases for J; bases not matched to a gene: 7. CDR3 sequence (DNA): TGTGCCAGTCTTCCCGGGACAGGGGTTGAAGCTTTCTTT. Its protein is CASLPGTGVEAFF.

This clone is large in the sample. The chain employs TRBV9 and TRBJ1-6; 7 bases match TRBD1. Germline-derived CDR1 and CDR2 are SGDLS and YYNGEE. V shed 2 bases, J shed 6 bases, and the junction held 5 bases outside the gene matches. This CDR3 has 15 amino acids. CDR3 sequence reads: CASSVAGGSNSPLHF. The CDR3 nucleotides are TGTGCCAGCAGCGTTGCAGGGGGGTCTAATTCACCCCTCCACTTT.

The gene calls are TRBV7-3 and TRBJ2-5; D gene uncertain. Trimming took off 2 bases at V and 2 bases at J, with 9 bases between the two ends. From germline, CDR1 is SGHTA and CDR2 FQGTGA. This CDR3 comprises 14 residues. Here the CDR3 DNA reads TGTGCCAGCAGCTTATCTGGAGTACAAGAGACCCAGTACTTC. It is translated as CASSLSGVQETQYF.

The genes are TRBV7-9 and TRBJ2-2; perhaps TRBD1 as D (6 bases). Germline V lookup: CDR1 SEHNR, CDR2 FQNEAQ (reference sequence). The V gene lost 3 bases and the J gene lost 2 bases, with 16 bases spanning the gap. The CDR3 contains 17 residues. CDR3 coding DNA: TGTGCCAGCAGCTTGGTGACTCCAGGGGAAAACACCGGGGAGCTGTTTTTT. It is translated as CASSLVTPGENTGELFF.

A single count supports this clone. Different DNA sequences within this sample yield the same CDR3. V and J are TRBV19 and TRBJ2-7; D possibly matches TRBD1 or TRBD2 (5 bases each). V was trimmed by 3 bases and J by 0 bases, leaving 9 bases between them. In germline, CDR1 is LNHDA, CDR2 SQIVND (reference sequence). CDR3 length: 14 amino acids. The CDR3 here is CASSISGSSYEQYF. CDR3 in DNA: TGTGCCAGTAGTATTTCAGGGAGCTCCTACGAGCAGTACTTC.